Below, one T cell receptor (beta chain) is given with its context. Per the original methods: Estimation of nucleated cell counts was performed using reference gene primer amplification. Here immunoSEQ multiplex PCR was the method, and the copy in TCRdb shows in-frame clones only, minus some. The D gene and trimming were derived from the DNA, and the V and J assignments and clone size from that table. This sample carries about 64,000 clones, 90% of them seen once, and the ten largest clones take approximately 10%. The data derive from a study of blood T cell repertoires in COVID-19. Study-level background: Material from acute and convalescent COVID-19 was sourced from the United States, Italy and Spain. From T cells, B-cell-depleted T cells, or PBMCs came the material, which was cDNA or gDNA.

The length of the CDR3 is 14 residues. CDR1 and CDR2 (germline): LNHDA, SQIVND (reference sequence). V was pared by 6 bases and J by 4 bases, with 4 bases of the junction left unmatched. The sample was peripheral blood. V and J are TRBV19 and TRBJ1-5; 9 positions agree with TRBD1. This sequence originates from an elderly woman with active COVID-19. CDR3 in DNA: TGTGCCAGTAGGGTCGGACAGGGGAATCAGCCCCAGCATTTT. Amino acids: CASRVGQGNQPQHF. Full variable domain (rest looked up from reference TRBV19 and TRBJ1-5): DGGITQSPKYLFRKEGQNVTLSCEQNLNHDAMYWYRQDPGQGLRLIYYSQIVNDFQKGDIAEGYSVSREKKESFPLTVTSAQKNPTAFYLCASRVGQGNQPQHFGDGTRLSIL.